The 19 T cell receptor beta chains below come from one sample, sequenced in a study of T cell responses to AZD1222 COVID-19 vaccine. Repertoires were generated with immunoSEQ multiplex PCR, while TCRdb's copy carries only in-frame clones and drops some. The sample shows about 150,000 clones, approximately 90% of them seen only once. Sequences were derived from peripheral blood, sampled after recovery from COVID-19. These receptor sequences come from an adult who had recovered from COVID-19.

Written as DNA, the CDR3 is TGTGCCAGCAGTTACGCCGTCAGGGGGCAGCCCCAGCATTTT. This codes for CASSYAVRGQPQHF. The chain recombines TRBV6-2 or TRBV6-3 with TRBJ1-5; 7 nucleotides line up with TRBD1. Germline V gives CDR1 MNHEY, CDR2 SVGEGT. The CDR3 consists of 14 residues. The V gene end was trimmed by 2 bases and the J gene end by 7 bases; junction bases not matched to a gene: 5.

The sample holds a few counts of this clone. The chain links TRBV20-1 to TRBJ2-1; D is possibly TRBD2 (5 bases). Deletions cut 7 bases from V and 11 bases from J, with 15 bases between. Germline-derived CDR1 and CDR2 are DFQATT and SNEGSKA (reference sequence). The CDR3 consists of 11 residues. The CDR3 sequence is CSVPLEGKQFF. DNA for the CDR3: TGCAGTGTCCCTCTAGAGGGTAAGCAGTTCTTC.

The genes are TRBV19 and TRBJ2-7; no clear D gene. The CDR3 runs 11 residues. V was clipped by 6 bases and J by 5 bases, with 8 bases between them. CDR1 is LNHDA and CDR2 is SQIVND in the germline V gene (reference sequence). The CDR3, as DNA: TGTGCCAGTAGCAAGAATGACGAGCAGTACTTC. Translated: CASSKNDEQYF.

In its sample, this clone was seen once. The chain is built from TRBV3-1 (or the pseudogene TRBV3-2) and TRBJ1-1, with a possible D match to TRBD1 (5 bases). The CDR3 length is 13 residues. The germline V and J ends were trimmed by 3 bases and 7 bases, with 12 bases remaining between them. The germline gives CDR1 LGHDT, CDR2 YNNKEL (reference sequence). CDR3 sequence: CASSHGTIVEAFF. CDR3 sequence (DNA): TGTGCCAGCAGCCACGGGACGATCGTTGAAGCTTTCTTT.

The chain carries TRBV7-3 and TRBJ2-1; TRBD2 aligns across 8 bases. V shed 6 bases and J 3 bases; nucleotides not matched to a gene: 7. CDR1 is SGHTA and CDR2 is FQGTGA in the germline V gene. The CDR3 is 15 amino acids. The CDR3 DNA sequence: TGTGCCAGCAGTTCAGGTAGCGGGATCTACAATGAGCAGTTCTTC. The encoded protein is CASSSGSGIYNEQFF.

With regard to this clone: At one boundary the junction diverges from the germline segment, which might be a read error. J is TRBJ1-5 and V is TRBV5-1; D unclear. The germline gives CDR1 SGHRS, CDR2 YFSETQ. The CDR3 runs to 13 residues. This CDR3 is CASSLSSDQPQHF. DNA for the CDR3: TGCGCCAGCAGCCTCAGTAGCGATCAGCCCCAGCATTTT.

The chain carries TRBV18 and TRBJ1-2, with D perhaps TRBD1 (6 bases). The CDR3 contains 15 residues. V lost 2 bases and J 2 bases, leaving 12 bases between the germline ends. Germline CDR1 KGHSH, CDR2 LQKENI. The CDR3 protein is CASSPGQGTNYGYTF. The CDR3 nucleotides are TGTGCCAGCTCACCAGGGCAGGGGACCAACTATGGCTACACCTTC. The variable domain in full, with the rest retrieved from reference TRBV18 and TRBJ1-2, is NAGVMQNPRHLVRRRGQEARLRCSPMKGHSHVYWYRQLPEEGLKFMVYLQKENIIDESGMPKERFSAEFPKEGPSILRIQQVVRGDSAAYFCASSPGQGTNYGYTFGSGTRLTVV.

This chain uses TRBV14 with TRBJ2-5; D unresolved. Germline V gives CDR1 SGHDN, CDR2 FVKESK. The CDR3 totals 14 residues. Trimming stripped 2 bases from V and 3 bases from J, with 10 bases between. The CDR3 loop reads CASSQNTLKETQYF. CDR3 DNA sequence: TGTGCCAGCAGCCAAAATACCCTAAAAGAGACCCAGTACTTC.

The rearrangement uses TRBV10-3 and TRBJ1-2; a weak D match, TRBD1 (6 bases). The CDR3 contains 13 residues. CDR1 is ENHRY, CDR2 SYGVKD, per germline. V dropped 7 bases and J dropped 7 bases, with 16 bases sitting between them. CDR3 amino acids: CAITPGGQGGYTF. The CDR3, as DNA: TGTGCCATCACCCCGGGGGGGCAAGGTGGCTACACCTTC.

Only a few counts were recorded for this clone. This chain links TRBV6-2 or TRBV6-3 with TRBJ2-2; TRBD1 is a possible D gene (6 bases). The CDR3 length is 16 residues. V was pared by 5 bases and J by 5 bases, with 18 bases between. Germline loops: CDR1 MNHEY, CDR2 SVGEGT. The CDR3 protein is CASSIADSTGTGELFF. CDR3 nucleotides: TGTGCCAGCAGTATCGCGGACAGCACAGGGACCGGGGAGCTGTTTTTT.

This rearrangement joins TRBV16 to TRBJ1-1, with no clear D. Germline V CDR1 and CDR2: KGHSY, FQNENV. V gave up 2 bases and J gave up 2 bases, with 12 bases separating them. The CDR3 has 15 residues. The DNA of the CDR3 is TGTGCCAGCAGCCAAAGGAACAGCCTAAACACTGAAGCTTTCTTT. Its protein product is CASSQRNSLNTEAFF.

This sequence joins TRBV9 and TRBJ1-2, with 12 bases identical to TRBD1. The CDR3 spans 16 residues. Looked up from germline, CDR1 is SGDLS and CDR2 is YYNGEE. V trimming: 3 bases; J trimming: 1 base; junction bases outside the gene matches: 4. CDR3 sequence (DNA): TGTGCCAGCAGCGAGGGACAGGGGGCGTTTAACTATGGCTACACCTTC. It encodes CASSEGQGAFNYGYTF.

The chain uses TRBV19 and TRBJ2-1; possible D gene TRBD2, 5 bases. The CDR3 is made up of 13 amino acids. Between the trimmed V and J ends, which lost 3 bases and 6 bases, there was a span of 9 bases. Germline CDR1 and CDR2: LNHDA and SQIVND (reference sequence). The CDR3 region is CASSIPTSNEQFF. Written as DNA, the CDR3 is TGTGCCAGTAGTATCCCCACTAGCAATGAGCAGTTCTTC.

The rearrangement joins TRBV5-1 to TRBJ2-3; D call uncertain. This CDR3 has 13 amino acids. V gave up 2 bases and J gave up 3 bases, with 7 bases separating them. In germline, CDR1 is SGHRS, CDR2 YFSETQ. The CDR3 is CASSLIVTDTQYF. Written as DNA, the CDR3 is TGCGCCAGCAGCTTAATAGTTACAGATACGCAGTATTTT.

This chain joins TRBV5-1 and TRBJ2-1; 9 bases align to TRBD1. J lost 0 bases, V lost 5 bases, and 3 bases had no gene match. Looked up from germline, CDR1 is SGHRS and CDR2 is YFSETQ. The CDR3 covers 15 residues. CDR3 nucleotides: TGCGCCAGCAGTAGGGACAGGGCCTCCTACAATGAGCAGTTCTTC. Translated, it gives CASSRDRASYNEQFF.

The chain has TRBV19 and TRBJ2-7; 7 bases agree with TRBD1. The germline V gene has CDR1 LNHDA and CDR2 SQIVND (reference sequence). CDR3 length: 13 amino acids. V trimming: 4 bases; J trimming: 3 bases; junction bases outside the gene matches: 3. The chain's CDR3 is CASSKGQLYEQYF. The CDR3 region has the DNA TGTGCCAGTAGTAAGGGACAGCTCTACGAGCAGTACTTC.

The V call is TRBV27, the J call TRBJ1-1; D not certain. The CDR3 is 14 residues long. Trimming removed 2 bases at V and 3 bases at J, with 10 bases between. Germline loops: CDR1 MNHEY, CDR2 SMNVEV (reference sequence). The CDR3 nucleotides read TGTGCCAGCAGTTTAGGCTTCCTGGACACTGAAGCTTTCTTT. Its protein is CASSLGFLDTEAFF.

This chain connects TRBV2 to TRBJ2-7, with a possible D match to TRBD1 (6 bases). CDR3 size: 13 residues. The V end was cut by 4 bases, the J end by 4 bases, with 11 bases between. In germline, CDR1 is SNHLY, CDR2 FYNNEI. The chain's CDR3 is CASSGDILYEQYF. The CDR3 nucleotides are TGTGCCAGCAGTGGGGACATTCTTTACGAGCAGTACTTC.

The J gene is TRBJ2-1, the V gene TRBV7-9; a weak D match, TRBD2 (6 bases). CDR1 is SEHNR, CDR2 FQNEAQ, per germline (reference sequence). The V and J ends lost 4 bases and 3 bases respectively, with 16 bases between them. This CDR3 region has 16 residues. CDR3: CASSSSSSGYYNEQFF. In DNA form, the CDR3 reads TGTGCCAGCAGCTCGTCTAGCAGCGGGTACTACAATGAGCAGTTCTTC. Variable domain in full (rest from reference TRBV7-9 and TRBJ2-1): DTGVSQNPRHKITKRGQNVTFRCDPISEHNRLYWYRQTLGQGPEFLTYFQNEAQLEKSRLLSDRFSAERPKGSFSTLEIQRTEQGDSAMYLCASSSSSSGYYNEQFFGPGTRLTVL.